This T cell receptor (beta chain) was profiled in a study of post-analysis software for immune sequencing data (dated by TCRdb to 2013 to 2016). As for the study more broadly: Recorded disease courses included relapsing-remitting, secondary progressive and progressive-relapsing multiple sclerosis, with some patients lacking subtype annotation. A subset of samples was prepared in parallel using single-end sample barcoding, then pooled and co-amplified after Illumina adapter ligation. The multiple sclerosis patient repertoires were compared with more than 9 previously published healthy control repertoires from donors aged about 6 to 26 years.

The paper as a whole reports these results and caveats: The multiple sclerosis patient group was slightly younger than the control group. When samples were clustered directly using the F measure, samples prepared in the same batch co-clustered strongly, which prompted a batch-effect correction. Compared with controls, multiple sclerosis patients had significantly lower normalized Chao1 diversity, a finding suggesting substantial peripheral T-cell clonal expansion. Significantly higher frequencies in patients than in controls were found for roughly five TRBV segments, including TRBV5-6, TRBV5-1 and TRBV20-1.

To demonstrate the VDJtools post-analysis software, TCR beta repertoires were profiled from the peripheral blood of more than ten young patients with multiple sclerosis. The patients with multiple sclerosis were children and adolescents between roughly 6 and 17 years of age. Receptors were amplified or captured by PCR. Instrument used: Illumina HiSeq 2500. To reduce PCR and sequencing biases, unique molecular identifiers were incorporated into the TCR beta cDNA libraries. Every 1 to 10 million input T cells yielded about 500,000 cDNA molecules, meaning each molecule approximated one T cell. The patient libraries were prepared and sequenced with the same protocol used for the earlier healthy control dataset. Samples belonging to the same batch were prepared together, multiplexed and sequenced on a shared HiSeq lane. The authors' analysis ran thus. MIGEC was used to process the raw barcoded reads, and molecular identifier groups with only a single read were discarded before consensus assembly and CDR3 extraction. Clonotype tables were post-analysed with VDJtools, and diversity was normalized by down-sampling all datasets to the smallest sample size. In repertoire overlap clustering, CDR3 amino acid sequences, but not nucleotide sequences, were matched to correct batch-related cross-sample contamination. In-frame beta chains were kept once TCRdb had trimmed the public reads at Q25 with fastp and called clones with MiXCR. Rows are combined by CDR3 protein, so each entry shows the most common genes and DNA. The V and J calls reflect TCRdb's pipeline rather than the authors' work. This sample holds over 700,000 distinct CDR3 sequences; 25% to 30% were observed only once. About 0.5% of the sample rests with the top ten.

The CDR3 spans 17 residues, from the cysteine through the phenylalanine. The kept DNA is CDR3 alone, 51 bases in frame from the first base. V has 6 bases trimmed and J has 0 bases trimmed; junction bases matching no gene number 10. Per the germline V gene, MNHEY is the CDR1 and SVGEGT is the CDR2. For this clonotype: No antigen is known for it. No clone much larger than this one lies a single base away; base qualities are absent.

The rearranged segments are TRBV6-2 or TRBV6-3 and TRBJ2-4, and TRBD1 matches 8 of the central bases. The sequenced sample was blood. The receptor's source is a girl between 10 and 17 years old with multiple sclerosis. The DNA sequence is TGTGCCAGCAGCGTAGGGACAGGACCTATAGCCAAAAACATTCAGTACTTC. Its translation reads: CASSVGTGPIAKNIQYF.